This T cell receptor beta chain was found in a study of spatial heterogeneity in lung cancer. Overall study context: Sequenced follow-up PBMC samples came a median of around 2 years after resection, where available. Combinations of a unique TCR and a UMI were tallied in raw reads, and on average each appeared more than ten times.

The germline V gene encodes CDR1 DFQATT and CDR2 SNEGSKA (reference sequence). V gave up 6 bases and J gave up 7 bases, with 24 bases separating them. The CDR3 is 15 amino acids. A single record per CDR3 protein comes from TCRdb applying MiXCR to the 5' RACE reads. This table holds 110,000 or so distinct CDR3 sequences, 10% to 12% found once. This clonotype appeared a few times. Its antigen is not identified. Time point here: blood at routine non-recurrence follow-up after resection. Unsorted whole RNA from tumor, nontumor lung or frozen PBMC underwent sequencing. Whole-study results and caveats: Resection blood, more than follow-up blood, showed ubiquitous expanded tumor TCRs.

The origin of this receptor is a female donor with early-stage non-small cell lung cancer. The J gene is TRBJ1-1, the V gene TRBV20-1; TRBD1 might be the D (5 bases). The sequences come from PBMCs, collected at follow-up. For the CDR3, the DNA is TGCAGTGCCGCTAGAGCCGGGGAGGGGTACATTGAAGCTTTCTTT. It is translated as CSAARAGEGYIEAFF.